A selection of T cell receptor beta chains follows, all from one sample in a study of beta chain features in type 1 diabetes. The assay was immunoSEQ multiplex PCR, and TCRdb's table has in-frame clones only and misses some. The sample carries a few hundred thousand clones, more than 11% recorded once. Sequencing was done on a sample of naive CD4+ T cells from blood. Source of these receptors: a man aged 25 to 45 with type 1 diabetes. CDR3s include the opening cysteine and the closing phenylalanine or tryptophan. A D gene is named only where the DNA matches it firmly. Some rows mark clone size as missing; the rest say once, few, many or name a class of expanded clone.

cdr3_aa,cdr3_nt,v_call,clone_size,d_call,j_call
CAWSLRGTISNQPQHF,TGTGCCTGGAGCCTACGGGGGACGATTAGCAATCAGCCCCAGCATTTT,TRBV30,NA,NA,TRBJ1-5
CASRPTSGGGTEQFF,TGTGCCAGTAGGCCCACTAGCGGGGGAGGAACTGAGCAGTTCTTC,TRBV19,NA,TRBD2,TRBJ2-1
CASTPRSSGANVLTF,TGTGCCAGCACCCCACGGAGTTCTGGGGCCAACGTCCTGACTTTC,TRBV11-2,NA,NA,TRBJ2-6
CASSLSGGWGDTQYF,TGCGCCAGCAGCCTTAGCGGAGGATGGGGGGATACGCAGTATTTT,TRBV5-1,few,NA,TRBJ2-3
CAWTGTTNYGYTF,TGTGCCTGGACCGGGACAACTAACTATGGCTACACCTTC,TRBV30,few,NA,TRBJ1-2
CATSRDRQGQGYTF,TGTGCCACCAGCAGAGATCGACAGGGTCAAGGCTACACCTTC,TRBV15,few,TRBD1,TRBJ1-2
CASSPLDSYNEQFF,TGTGCCAGCAGCCCTTTAGACTCCTACAATGAGCAGTTCTTC,TRBV27,few,NA,TRBJ2-1
CATKGQTNTEAFF,TGTGCCACCAAGGGACAGACGAACACTGAAGCTTTCTTT,TRBV19,few,TRBD1,TRBJ1-1
CSVVSGTSGRGSYNEQFF,TGCAGCGTTGTTTCCGGGACTAGCGGGAGAGGCTCCTACAATGAGCAGTTCTTC,TRBV29-1,NA,TRBD2,TRBJ2-1
CASSLGGTGFTDTQYF,TGTGCCAGCAGCTTGGGAGGGACAGGGTTTACAGATACGCAGTATTTT,TRBV13,NA,TRBD1,TRBJ2-3
CTSSLEFRGLDTQYF,TGCACCAGCAGCTTGGAGTTCAGGGGGCTAGATACGCAGTATTTT,TRBV5-1,NA,TRBD1,TRBJ2-3
CASSRVRGATEAFF,TGTGCCAGCAGCCGCGTCAGGGGGGCCACTGAAGCTTTCTTT,TRBV13,few,TRBD1,TRBJ1-1
CASSATDRGNSPLHF,TGTGCCAGCAGTGCAACCGACAGGGGGAATTCACCCCTCCACTTT,TRBV2,NA,TRBD1,TRBJ1-6
CASTDRESQNEQYF,TGCGCCAGCACTGACAGGGAGAGTCAGAACGAGCAGTACTTC,TRBV5-1,few,TRBD1,TRBJ2-7
CATSRDVQGVTGELFF,TGTGCCACCAGCAGAGATGTACAGGGGGTCACCGGGGAGCTGTTTTTT,TRBV15,NA,TRBD1,TRBJ2-2
CASSVQENTEAFF,TGTGCCAGCAGTGTTCAGGAGAACACTGAAGCTTTCTTT,TRBV2,NA,NA,TRBJ1-1
CASSPRTSPPNEQFF,TGTGCCAGCAGCCCCCGGACAAGCCCTCCCAATGAGCAGTTCTTC,TRBV11-1,few,NA,TRBJ2-1
CASSILAGAGEQYF,TGTGCCAGCAGCATTCTAGCGGGGGCAGGGGAGCAGTACTTC,TRBV2,NA,TRBD2,TRBJ2-7
CASKLPGADTQYF,TGTGCCAGCAAGTTGCCCGGGGCAGATACGCAGTATTTT,TRBV6-5,few,NA,TRBJ2-3
CAFLTGTGGTEAFF,TGTGCCTTTCTCACCGGGACAGGGGGAACTGAAGCTTTCTTT,TRBV30,NA,TRBD1,TRBJ1-1
CASSQDRGLVYEQYF,TGCGCCAGCAGCCAAGACAGGGGGCTGGTCTACGAGCAGTACTTC,TRBV4-1,many,TRBD1,TRBJ2-7
CASSLGGWASNQPQHF,TGCGCCAGCAGTCTAGGAGGATGGGCTAGCAATCAGCCCCAGCATTTT,TRBV23-1,few,NA,TRBJ1-5
CASSSDRASPLHF,TGTGCCAGCAGCTCGGACAGGGCTTCACCCCTCCACTTT,TRBV5-6,few,TRBD1,TRBJ1-6
CASSARTSVYNEQFF,TGCGCCAGCAGCGCCCGGACTAGCGTGTACAATGAGCAGTTCTTC,TRBV5-1,few,TRBD2,TRBJ2-1
CASQLAGGRWEQFF,TGTGCCAGTCAACTAGCGGGGGGTCGTTGGGAGCAGTTCTTC,TRBV5-4,few,TRBD2,TRBJ2-1
CASNPQGGYNSPLHF,TGTGCCAGCAATCCACAGGGGGGCTATAATTCACCCCTCCACTTT,TRBV7-2,few,TRBD1,TRBJ1-6
CASRQSGDLYEQYF,TGTGCCAGCCGCCAGTCGGGGGATTTATACGAGCAGTACTTC,TRBV11-2,few,NA,TRBJ2-7
CASSPEQGALTEAFF,TGTGCCAGCAGCCCAGAACAGGGGGCTCTTACTGAAGCTTTCTTT,TRBV7-9,NA,TRBD1,TRBJ1-1
CASSPGERRNEQFF,TGCGCCAGCAGCCCAGGGGAGCGTAGGAATGAGCAGTTCTTC,TRBV4-1,few,NA,TRBJ2-1
CAWSPGQGVSVQYF,TGTGCCTGGAGCCCGGGACAGGGAGTTAGTGTGCAGTACTTC,TRBV30,few,TRBD1,TRBJ2-7
CAWISTANTEAFF,TGTGCCTGGATATCCACAGCGAACACTGAAGCTTTCTTT,TRBV30,NA,NA,TRBJ1-1
CASSLTTGTYEQYF,TGCGCCAGCAGCTTGACGACAGGGACCTACGAGCAGTACTTC,TRBV5-1,NA,TRBD1,TRBJ2-7
CASRGQGMEPQHF,TGTGCCAGCAGGGGACAGGGGATGGAGCCCCAGCATTTT,TRBV2,NA,TRBD1,TRBJ1-5
CASSWGQSNEQFF,TGTGCCAGCAGCTGGGGACAGTCCAATGAGCAGTTCTTC,TRBV7-9,few,TRBD1,TRBJ2-1
CASSATGYYGYTF,TGTGCCAGCAGTGCGACAGGGTACTATGGCTACACCTTC,TRBV25-1,few,TRBD1,TRBJ1-2
CASNPGVGPGTEAFF,TGTGCCAGTAACCCTGGGGTGGGGCCGGGCACTGAAGCTTTCTTT,TRBV19,NA,NA,TRBJ1-1
CSAYLTGFYGYTF,TGCAGCGCTTACCTGACAGGGTTCTATGGCTACACCTTC,TRBV29-1,few,TRBD1,TRBJ1-2
CASSRQGGAEAFF,TGTGCCAGCAGTCGACAGGGGGGGGCTGAAGCTTTCTTT,TRBV2,few,TRBD1,TRBJ1-1
CASSGTGENIQYF,TGTGCCAGCAGTGGGACAGGGGAAAACATTCAGTACTTC,TRBV25-1,few,TRBD1,TRBJ2-4
CASSPRTSGSSGELFF,TGCGCCAGCAGCCCTCGGACTAGCGGGAGTTCCGGGGAGCTGTTTTTT,TRBV5-1,NA,TRBD2,TRBJ2-2
CASSQDSGVQETQYF,TGTGCCAGCAGCCAAGATTCGGGGGTCCAAGAGACCCAGTACTTC,TRBV14,NA,NA,TRBJ2-5
CASSFQSQPQHF,TGTGCCAGCAGCTTCCAGTCTCAGCCCCAGCATTTT,TRBV7-2,NA,NA,TRBJ1-5